This entry features one TCR beta chain sequence. Its specificity is unknown. The protocol was immunoSEQ multiplex PCR, while the TCRdb copy is restricted to in-frame clones and leaves out a portion. The sample lists 120,000 to 150,000 clones; about four fifths were seen once. The entry originates in a study of PD-1 blockade in classical Hodgkin lymphoma. Overall study context: Each patient was given nivolumab 3 mg/kg through a vein every 2 weeks. General observations from the study: Diversity similar to that of newly diagnosed patients was seen at baseline in complete responders.

All trial patients relapsed after autologous stem cell transplantation. The ends were cut back, 6 bases at V and 6 bases at J, with 17 bases in the middle. In germline, CDR1 is LGHNT, CDR2 FRNRAP. CDR3 length equals 14 residues. The source of this sequence is a human donor with classical Hodgkin lymphoma. Here the sequenced sample was peripheral blood mononuclear cells (PBMCs), taken before the second cycle of nivolumab. This chain links TRBV12-5 with TRBJ1-1; a possible D gene is TRBD1 (6 bases). The CDR3 loop reads CASGRDIRGAEAFF. The CDR3 nucleotides read TGTGCTAGTGGCCGGGACATAAGGGGGGCTGAAGCTTTCTTT.